The clone carrying this TCR beta chain was detected only a few times. Antigen unknown. Using constant-segment primers, 5'RACE produced TCR alpha and TCR beta cDNA libraries carrying sample barcodes and UMIs. TCRdb analysed the 5' RACE reads with MiXCR anew, one entry per CDR3 protein. The sample holds roughly 500,000 distinct CDR3 sequences, 20% seen once. The data originate from a study of T-cell memory formation after mild COVID-19. Study-wide points: Clones that got smaller from day 15 to 85 had even CD4/CD8, while clones growing later tipped toward CD4+.

Germline-derived CDR1 and CDR2 are SGHRS and YFSETQ. Deletions cut 4 bases from V and 0 bases from J, with 14 bases between. The CDR3 spans 16 residues. Sequencing was carried out using PBMCs or a T cell subset sorted from them (not recorded which). The chain uses TRBV5-1 and TRBJ2-1; D tentatively reads TRBD1 or TRBD2 (6 bases each). This clonotype was sampled from an adult woman who had mild COVID-19 (a few samples of this study predate the infection). Cell type and time point are not known. The CDR3 DNA reads TGCGCCAGCAGCCCTAGGGGGGATAGCTCCTACAATGAGCAGTTCTTC. Translation gives CASSPRGDSSYNEQFF.